A single sample is the source of the 29 T cell receptor beta chains below, sequenced in a study of cytomegalovirus exposure and HLA in healthy donors. The table came from immunoSEQ multiplex PCR; TCRdb's copy has only in-frame clones and leaves some out. The data show roughly 60,000 clones, 90% to 95% seen once. The material sequenced was PBMCs. Receptors originate from a young woman in good health and CMV-seronegative.

The chain employs TRBV4-2 and TRBJ2-7; D gene uncertain. The CDR3 has 13 residues. Germline-derived CDR1 and CDR2 are LGHNA and YNFKEQ. V gave up 1 base and J gave up 6 bases, with 10 bases separating them. The CDR3: CASSQGGSAEQYF. The CDR3 DNA sequence: TGTGCCAGCAGCCAAGGTGGCAGTGCCGAGCAGTACTTC.

In its sample, this clone was seen a few times. The gene calls are TRBV28 and TRBJ1-6, with D possibly being TRBD1 (6 bases). Trimming took off 2 bases at V and 7 bases at J, with 9 bases between the two ends. The V gene's germline CDR1 is MDHEN and CDR2 SYDVKM. The CDR3 runs to 14 residues. The CDR3 protein is CASSLGQGNSPLHF. The CDR3 bases are TGTGCCAGCAGTTTAGGGCAGGGGAATTCACCCCTCCACTTT.

The gene calls are TRBV4-1 and TRBJ2-1; TRBD2 agrees at 11 bases. CDR1 and CDR2 (germline): MGHRA, YSYEKL. This CDR3 is 15 amino acids long. V gave up 1 base and J gave up 6 bases; unmatched junction bases: 2. The CDR3 nucleotides are TGCGCCAGCAGCCAAGGTAGCGGGGGGGGCAATGAGCAGTTCTTC. It yields the protein CASSQGSGGGNEQFF.

The chain recombines TRBV25-1 with TRBJ2-1, with 11 positions matching TRBD2. The CDR3 runs to 15 residues. J lost 9 bases, V lost 4 bases, and 8 bases had no gene match. Germline assignment: CDR1 MGHDK and CDR2 SYGVNS. This chain's CDR3 is CASSGTSGRFSEQFF. In nucleotides, the CDR3 is TGTGCCAGCAGTGGTACTAGCGGGAGATTCAGTGAGCAGTTCTTC.

V is TRBV5-1 and J is TRBJ2-1; 7 bases fit TRBD1. Germline V gene data show CDR1 as SGHRS and CDR2 as YFSETQ. Losses at the gene ends were 0 bases for V and 8 bases for J; bases not matched to a gene: 2. CDR3 size: 13 residues. The CDR3 DNA reads TGCGCCAGCAGCTTGGAGGACAGGTATGAGCAGTTCTTC. Amino acid sequence: CASSLEDRYEQFF. The full variable domain, its missing parts supplied by reference TRBV5-1 and TRBJ2-1, is KAGVTQTPRYLIKTRGQQVTLSCSPISGHRSVSWYQQTPGQGLQFLFEYFSETQRNKGNFPGRFSGRQFSNSRSEMNVSTLELGDSALYLCASSLEDRYEQFFGPGTRLTVL.

This clone was seen just once. The rearrangement uses TRBV21-1 and TRBJ1-1; the table calls TRBD1, which could not be checked here. TRBV21-1 is a pseudogene segment. The length of the CDR3 is 17 residues. The CDR3 region is CASSKPRQGPYYTEAFF. In DNA form, the CDR3 reads TGTGCCAGCAGCAAGCCGAGACAGGGACCGTATTATACTGAAGCTTTCTTT.

This clone turned up a few times. This chain uses TRBV6-1 with TRBJ1-5, with D possibly TRBD1 on 6 matching bases. CDR1 MNHNS and CDR2 SASEGT come from the germline V gene. The CDR3 contains 15 residues. V lost 4 bases and J lost 6, with 16 bases in between. The CDR3 nucleotides are TGTGCCAGCAGTGGACAGGCGGTTGGCGGTCAGCCCCAGCATTTT. It encodes CASSGQAVGGQPQHF.

The chain uses TRBV11-2 and TRBJ1-1; 7 bases map to TRBD1. From germline, CDR1 is SGHAT and CDR2 FQNNGV. CDR3 length: 12 residues. V was pared by 3 bases and J by 11 bases, with 6 bases of the junction left unmatched. The CDR3 DNA reads as TGTGCCAGCAGCTTCCAGGGGGGCGAGGCTTTCTTT. It encodes CASSFQGGEAFF.

The rearrangement links TRBV10-1 to TRBJ2-2; TRBD2 matches at 7 bases. This CDR3 comprises 15 residues. V gave up 6 bases and J gave up 2 bases; unmatched junction bases: 6. Germline CDR1 is WNHNN and CDR2 is SYGVQD (reference sequence). This CDR3 is CASSLSGDNTGELFF. In nucleotides, the CDR3 is TGCGCCAGCAGCTTGAGCGGGGACAACACCGGGGAGCTGTTTTTT.

The chain is built from TRBV6-5 and TRBJ2-7; possible D gene TRBD2, 5 bases. The V end was cut by 0 bases, the J end by 1 base, with 7 bases between. The CDR3 length is 14 residues. CDR1 is MNHEY and CDR2 is SVGAGI in the germline V gene. The CDR3 spells CASSYSRDSYEQYF. CDR3 nucleotide sequence: TGTGCCAGCAGTTACTCCCGGGATTCCTACGAGCAGTACTTC.

The chain is built from TRBV28 and TRBJ2-5; TRBD1 matches 12 bases. Germline lookup yields CDR1 MDHEN and CDR2 SYDVKM. J lost 1 base, V lost 4 bases, and 7 bases had no gene match. The CDR3 runs to 17 residues. The CDR3 bases are TGTGCCAGCAGTTCGTCCGGGACAGGGGGCCTCCAAGAGACCCAGTACTTC. Protein sequence: CASSSSGTGGLQETQYF.

J is TRBJ1-6 and V is TRBV28; a weak D match, TRBD1 (6 bases). Germline V lookup: CDR1 MDHEN, CDR2 SYDVKM. The CDR3 sequence is 21 residues long. Trimming removed 5 bases from V and 7 bases from J, with 33 bases in between. The CDR3 spells CASSIQVDRGAPRRVNSPLHF. As DNA, the CDR3 is TGTGCCAGCAGTATCCAAGTGGACAGAGGGGCCCCTCGTCGGGTGAATTCACCCCTCCACTTT.

The V call is TRBV7-8, the J call TRBJ2-3; D call uncertain. V was pared by 4 bases and J by 3 bases, with 11 bases between. CDR3 size: 14 residues. Germline V gene data show CDR1 as SGHVS and CDR2 as FQNEAQ. As DNA, the CDR3 is TGTGCCAGCAGCTCCGAGTCGTTGACAGATACGCAGTATTTT. Its protein product is CASSSESLTDTQYF. Full variable domain (remainder filled in from reference TRBV7-8 and TRBJ2-3): GAGVSQSPRYKVAKRGQDVALRCDPISGHVSLFWYQQALGQGPEFLTYFQNEAQLDKSGLPSDRFFAERPEGSVSTLKIQRTQQEDSAVYLCASSSESLTDTQYFGPGTRLTVL.

The gene calls are TRBV9 and TRBJ2-3, with 13 bases fitting TRBD2. This CDR3 is built from 18 residues. Trimming cost V 0 bases and J 1 base; bases outside gene matches: 5. Germline loops: CDR1 SGDLS, CDR2 YYNGEE. The CDR3 is CASSVGTSGGGGTDTQYF. The DNA for the CDR3 is TGTGCCAGCAGCGTAGGGACTAGCGGGGGTGGGGGCACAGATACGCAGTATTTT.

The CDR3 loop is CASSRQGFYEQYF. As DNA, the CDR3 is TGTGCCAGCAGTCGACAGGGTTTCTACGAGCAGTACTTC. The V and J genes are TRBV6-6 and TRBJ2-7; TRBD1 agrees at 7 bases. There are 13 residues in the CDR3. Germline-derived CDR1 and CDR2 are MNHNY and SVGAGI (reference sequence). J gave up 3 bases and V 5 bases, and 4 bases lay outside the gene matches.

V and J are TRBV29-1 and TRBJ1-2; D possibly corresponds to TRBD1 (5 bases). Germline CDR1 is SQVTM and CDR2 is ANQGSEA. V lost 2 bases and J lost 4, with 14 bases in between. This CDR3 region has 14 residues. This chain's CDR3 is CSVEKGPSSYGYTF. In DNA, the CDR3 is TGCAGCGTTGAAAAGGGGCCCTCATCCTATGGCTACACCTTC.

The sample holds one count of this clone. The chain is built from TRBV5-4 and TRBJ2-5, with 10 positions matching TRBD1. CDR1 and CDR2 from the germline V gene are SGHNT and YYREEE (reference sequence). The CDR3 length is 14 residues. V trimming: 3 bases; J trimming: 4 bases; junction bases outside the gene matches: 3. The CDR3 spells CASSSTGGVETQYF. CDR3 coding DNA: TGTGCCAGCAGCTCGACAGGGGGCGTAGAGACCCAGTACTTC.

The chain uses TRBV18 and TRBJ2-7; tentatively, D is TRBD2 (6 bases). The CDR3 runs 15 residues. V was clipped by 2 bases and J by 7 bases, with 18 bases between them. Germline lookup yields CDR1 KGHSH and CDR2 LQKENI. The CDR3 region is CASSPKDGRVGEQYF. CDR3 coding DNA: TGTGCCAGCTCACCAAAAGACGGGAGAGTTGGGGAGCAGTACTTC.

The rearrangement joins TRBV28 to TRBJ1-6; D not certain. The CDR3 covers 14 residues. The V gene's germline CDR1 is MDHEN and CDR2 SYDVKM. V was shortened by 5 bases and J by 0 bases, with 5 bases between the two germline ends. The DNA of the CDR3 is TGTGCCAGCAGTCCGAGCTCCTATAATTCACCCCTCCACTTT. Protein sequence: CASSPSSYNSPLHF.

The rearrangement joins TRBV9 to TRBJ1-2, with 10 bases fitting TRBD1. Germline CDR1 SGDLS, CDR2 YYNGEE. The length of the CDR3 is 16 residues. V trimming: 3 bases; J trimming: 3 bases; junction bases outside the gene matches: 8. CDR3 residues: CASSANPGQGYYGYTF. The CDR3 nucleotides are TGTGCCAGCAGCGCCAACCCGGGACAGGGGTACTATGGCTACACCTTC.

The CDR3 nucleotides are TGTGCCAGTAGGCCACGGGGAGCGGATGAAAAACTGTTTTTT. Its protein product is CASRPRGADEKLFF. This chain joins TRBV19 and TRBJ1-4; D remains unclear. Germline lookup yields CDR1 LNHDA and CDR2 SQIVND (reference sequence). The CDR3 totals 14 residues. The germline V and J ends were trimmed by 6 bases and 6 bases, with 14 bases remaining between them.

This chain joins TRBV15 and TRBJ2-7; D perhaps matches TRBD2 (6 bases). V lost 3 bases, J lost 4 bases, and 13 bases lay in between. Looked up from germline, CDR1 is LNHNV and CDR2 is YYDKDF (reference sequence). The CDR3 runs 14 residues. CDR3 DNA sequence: TGTGCCACCAGCAGCCCGGGACTGACATACGAGCAGTACTTC. Translated: CATSSPGLTYEQYF.

This CDR3 is CASQISSGNYNEQFF. CDR3 DNA: TGCGCCAGCCAGATATCTAGCGGAAACTACAATGAGCAGTTCTTC. V and J are TRBV4-1 and TRBJ2-1; TRBD2 matches at 7 bases. Losses at the gene ends were 8 bases for V and 3 bases for J; bases not matched to a gene: 10. The CDR3 covers 15 residues. The germline gives CDR1 MGHRA, CDR2 YSYEKL.

The chain carries TRBV28 and TRBJ2-5; D possibly corresponds to TRBD2 (7 bases). The germline V gene encodes CDR1 MDHEN and CDR2 SYDVKM. Trimming took off 6 bases at V and 5 bases at J, with 25 bases between the two ends. This CDR3 comprises 17 residues. Here the CDR3 DNA reads TGTGCCAGCAGACTGACTCGTGAGGGGGGGGAGTGGGAGACCCAGTACTTC. Residues: CASRLTREGGEWETQYF.

The chain uses TRBV6-5 and TRBJ1-2, with D maybe TRBD1 (5 bases). Per germline, CDR1 MNHEY and CDR2 SVGAGI. The CDR3 has 14 amino acids. Trimming removed 2 bases from V and 4 bases from J, with 11 bases in between. CDR3 nucleotide sequence: TGTGCCAGCAGTTACAGTGACAGTATCTATGGCTACACCTTC. Translation: CASSYSDSIYGYTF.

This chain joins TRBV9 and TRBJ2-3, with TRBD1 matching 7 bases. From germline, CDR1 is SGDLS and CDR2 YYNGEE. CDR3 size: 15 residues. V shed 4 bases, J shed 3 bases, and the junction held 8 bases outside the gene matches. The CDR3 is CASSPRTGVTDTQYF. Here the CDR3 DNA reads TGTGCCAGCAGCCCCCGGACAGGTGTGACAGATACGCAGTATTTT. The variable domain in full, with the rest retrieved from reference TRBV9 and TRBJ2-3, is DSGVTQTPKHLITATGQRVTLRCSPRSGDLSVYWYQQSLDQGLQFLIQYYNGEERAKGNILERFSAQQFPDLHSELNLSSLELGDSALYFCASSPRTGVTDTQYFGPGTRLTVL.

The sample holds one count of this clone. This sequence joins TRBV19 and TRBJ2-1; 7 bases fit TRBD1. The CDR3 is 17 residues long. From germline, CDR1 is LNHDA and CDR2 SQIVND (reference sequence). V lost 3 bases, J lost 2 bases, and 10 bases stayed unmatched. In nucleotides, the CDR3 is TGTGCCAGTAGTATCTCCTCCGGGCAGGGGGCCTACAATGAGCAGTTCTTC. Amino acids: CASSISSGQGAYNEQFF.

The chain has TRBV11-1 and TRBJ2-1; possible D gene TRBD2, 5 bases. The CDR3 has 16 amino acids. V gave up 4 bases and J gave up 0 bases, with 13 bases separating them. Germline CDR1 and CDR2: SGHAT and FQDESV (reference sequence). In nucleotides, the CDR3 is TGTGCCAGCAGCTCAGGACTCCCCTTCTCCTACAATGAGCAGTTCTTC. This encodes CASSSGLPFSYNEQFF.

With regard to this clone: One junction end does not reproduce the germline sequence, and a read error may be involved. The chain recombines TRBV28 with TRBJ2-3, with 7 bases identical to TRBD1. Per the germline V gene, CDR1 is MDHEN and CDR2 is SYDVKM. CDR3 length: 15 residues. CDR3 region: CASRSGTVFTNTQYF. Written as DNA, the CDR3 is TGTGCCAGCCGGTCGGGGACAGTCTTCACAAATACGCAGTATTTT.